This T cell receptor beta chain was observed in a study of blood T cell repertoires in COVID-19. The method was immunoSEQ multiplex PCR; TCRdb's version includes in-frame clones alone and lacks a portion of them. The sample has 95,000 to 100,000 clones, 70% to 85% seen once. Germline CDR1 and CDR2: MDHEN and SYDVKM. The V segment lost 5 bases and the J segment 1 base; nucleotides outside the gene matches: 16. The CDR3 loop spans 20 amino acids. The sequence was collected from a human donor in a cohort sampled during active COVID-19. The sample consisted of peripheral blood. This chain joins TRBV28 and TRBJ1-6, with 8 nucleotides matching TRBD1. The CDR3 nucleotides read TGTGCCAGCAGTGGGGGAACAGGGGGAGGAGGGAGGTCCTATAATTCACCCCTCCACTTT. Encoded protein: CASSGGTGGGGRSYNSPLHF.